The TCR beta chain described here comes from a study of blood T cell repertoires in COVID-19. Original handling: Amplification from reference gene primers served as the basis for estimated nucleated cell counts. Assay: immunoSEQ multiplex PCR; the TCRdb copy retains only in-frame clones and omits some. V, J and clone size derive from that table, while D and trimming were established from the DNA sequence. The sample lists roughly 180,000 clones; roughly 80% were seen once. V was pared by 5 bases and J by 3 bases, with 2 bases of the junction left unmatched. Per germline, CDR1 MNHEY and CDR2 SMNVEV (reference sequence). CDR3 size: 15 residues.

The gene calls are TRBV27 and TRBJ2-2; 11 nucleotides match TRBD2. The TCR sequence derives from a woman aged 25 to 39 with acute or convalescent COVID-19. The source material was peripheral blood. The DNA for the CDR3 is TGTGCCAGCAGTACACTAGCGGGGGACACCGGGGAGCTGTTTTTT. It encodes CASSTLAGDTGELFF.